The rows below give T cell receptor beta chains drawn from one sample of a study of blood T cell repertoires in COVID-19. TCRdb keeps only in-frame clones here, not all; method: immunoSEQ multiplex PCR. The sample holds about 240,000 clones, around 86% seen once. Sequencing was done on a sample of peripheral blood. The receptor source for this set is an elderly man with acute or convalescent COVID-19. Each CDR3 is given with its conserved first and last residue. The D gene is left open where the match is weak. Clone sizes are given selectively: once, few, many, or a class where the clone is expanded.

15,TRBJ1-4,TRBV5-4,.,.,CASSRAGLVNEKLFF,TGTGCCAGCAGCCGGGCGGGACTAGTTAATGAAAAACTGTTTTTT
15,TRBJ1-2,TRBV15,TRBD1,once,CATSRGVQGDGGYTF,TGTGCCACCAGCAGGGGGGTCCAGGGGGACGGTGGCTACACCTTC
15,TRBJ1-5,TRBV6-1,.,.,CASSEENRVGQPQHF,TGTGCCAGCAGTGAAGAAAACAGGGTGGGTCAGCCCCAGCATTTT
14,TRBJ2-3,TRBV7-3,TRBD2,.,CASSRLGASGTQYF,TGTGCCAGCAGCCGATTGGGTGCTAGCGGCACGCAGTATTTT
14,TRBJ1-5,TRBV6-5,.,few,CASSYSNSNQPQHF,TGTGCCAGCAGTTACTCTAATAGCAATCAGCCCCAGCATTTT
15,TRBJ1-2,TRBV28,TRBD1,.,CASSLPLPVDRGYTF,TGTGCCAGCAGTCTCCCTCTTCCGGTGGACAGGGGCTACACCTTC
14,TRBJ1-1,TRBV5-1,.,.,CASSLGVENTEAFF,TGCGCCAGCAGCTTGGGTGTAGAGAACACTGAAGCTTTCTTT
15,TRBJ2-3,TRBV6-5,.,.,CASSSSRGRTDTQYF,TGTGCCAGCAGTTCCTCGAGAGGGAGGACAGATACGCAGTATTTT
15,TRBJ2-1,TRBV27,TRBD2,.,CASSLSTSGGGRSFF,TGTGCCAGCAGTTTATCGACTAGCGGGGGAGGACGCTCGTTCTTC
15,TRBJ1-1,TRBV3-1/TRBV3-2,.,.,CASSPGGGSDTEAFF,TGTGCCAGCAGCCCCGGTGGGGGGTCGGACACTGAAGCTTTCTTT
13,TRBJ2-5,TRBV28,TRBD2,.,CASSGGGRETQYF,TGTGCCAGCAGTGGGGGGGGTCGAGAGACCCAGTACTTC
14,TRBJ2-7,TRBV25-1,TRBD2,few,CASSDGLAGAGQYF,TGTGCCAGCAGTGATGGACTAGCGGGAGCAGGGCAGTACTTC
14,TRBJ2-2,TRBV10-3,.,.,CAISQLDFTGELFF,TGTGCCATCAGCCAGCTGGACTTCACCGGGGAGCTGTTTTTT